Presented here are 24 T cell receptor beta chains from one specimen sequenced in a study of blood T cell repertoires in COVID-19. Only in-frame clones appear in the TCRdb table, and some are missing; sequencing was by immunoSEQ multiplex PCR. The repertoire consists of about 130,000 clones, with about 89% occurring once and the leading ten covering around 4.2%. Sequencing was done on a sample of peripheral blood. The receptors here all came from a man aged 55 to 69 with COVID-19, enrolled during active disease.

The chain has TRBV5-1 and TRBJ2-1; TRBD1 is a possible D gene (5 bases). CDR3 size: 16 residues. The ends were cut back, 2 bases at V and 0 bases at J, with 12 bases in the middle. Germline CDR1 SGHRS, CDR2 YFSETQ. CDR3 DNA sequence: TGCGCCAGCAGCTTAAGACAGAGGAGCTCCTACAATGAGCAGTTCTTC. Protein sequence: CASSLRQRSSYNEQFF. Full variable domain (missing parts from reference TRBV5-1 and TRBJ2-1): KAGVTQTPRYLIKTRGQQVTLSCSPISGHRSVSWYQQTPGQGLQFLFEYFSETQRNKGNFPGRFSGRQFSNSRSEMNVSTLELGDSALYLCASSLRQRSSYNEQFFGPGTRLTVL.

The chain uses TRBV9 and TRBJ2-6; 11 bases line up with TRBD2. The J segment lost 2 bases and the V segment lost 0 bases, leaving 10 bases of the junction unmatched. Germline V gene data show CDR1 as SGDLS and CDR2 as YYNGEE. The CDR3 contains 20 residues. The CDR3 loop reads CASSVAGFASGGTGANVLTF. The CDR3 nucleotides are TGTGCCAGCAGCGTAGCAGGTTTTGCTAGCGGGGGGACTGGGGCCAACGTCCTGACTTTC.

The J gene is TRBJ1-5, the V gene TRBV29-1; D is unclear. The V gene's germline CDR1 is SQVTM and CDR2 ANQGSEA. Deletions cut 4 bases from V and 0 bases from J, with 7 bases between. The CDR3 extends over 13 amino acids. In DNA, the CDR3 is TGCAGCGTTGCGGTGAATAGCAATCAGCCCCAGCATTTT. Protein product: CSVAVNSNQPQHF.

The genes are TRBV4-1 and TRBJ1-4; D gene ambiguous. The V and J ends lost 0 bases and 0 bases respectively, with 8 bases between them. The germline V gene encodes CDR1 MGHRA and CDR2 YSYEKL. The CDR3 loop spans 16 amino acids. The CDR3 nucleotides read TGCGCCAGCAGCCAAGATGAGGCGGCAACTAATGAAAAACTGTTTTTT. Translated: CASSQDEAATNEKLFF.

The CDR3 DNA sequence: TGTGCCAGCAGCTTATTCGACAGGTTGGCTGGAAACACCATATATTTT. Protein sequence: CASSLFDRLAGNTIYF. The J gene is TRBJ1-3, the V gene TRBV7-9; tentative D call: TRBD1 (6 bases). The V and J ends lost 2 bases and 2 bases respectively, with 13 bases between them. The germline gives CDR1 SEHNR, CDR2 FQNEAQ (reference sequence). This CDR3 spans 16 amino acids.

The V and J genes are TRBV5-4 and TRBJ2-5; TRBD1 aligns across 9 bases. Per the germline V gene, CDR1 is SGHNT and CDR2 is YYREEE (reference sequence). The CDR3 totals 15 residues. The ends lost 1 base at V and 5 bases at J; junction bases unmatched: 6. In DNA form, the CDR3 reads TGTGCCAGCAGCTTGCAACAGGGGGCAACGGAGACCCAGTACTTC. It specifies CASSLQQGATETQYF.

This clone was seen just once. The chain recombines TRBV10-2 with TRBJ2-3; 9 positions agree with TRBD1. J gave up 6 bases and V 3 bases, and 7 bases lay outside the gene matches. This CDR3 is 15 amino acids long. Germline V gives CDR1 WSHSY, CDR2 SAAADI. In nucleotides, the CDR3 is TGCGCCAGCAGTGACCGGGACAGGGCCTCGGATACGCAGTATTTT. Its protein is CASSDRDRASDTQYF.

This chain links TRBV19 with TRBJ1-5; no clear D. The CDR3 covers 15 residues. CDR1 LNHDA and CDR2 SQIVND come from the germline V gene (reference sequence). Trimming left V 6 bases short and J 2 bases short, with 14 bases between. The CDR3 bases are TGTGCCAGTAGACTTCGGAGGGATGGCAATCAGCCCCAGCATTTT. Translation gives CASRLRRDGNQPQHF.

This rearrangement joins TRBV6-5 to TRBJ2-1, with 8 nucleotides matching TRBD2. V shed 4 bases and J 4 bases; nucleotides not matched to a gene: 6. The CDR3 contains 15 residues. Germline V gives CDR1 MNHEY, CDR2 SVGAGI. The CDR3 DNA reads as TGTGCCAGCAGTTGGGGCGGGGGGAAGTACAATGAGCAGTTCTTC. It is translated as CASSWGGGKYNEQFF.

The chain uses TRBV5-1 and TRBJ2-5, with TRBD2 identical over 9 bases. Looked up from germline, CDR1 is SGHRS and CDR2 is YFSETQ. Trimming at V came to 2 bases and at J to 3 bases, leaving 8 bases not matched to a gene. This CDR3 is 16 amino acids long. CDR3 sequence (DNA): TGCGCCAGCAGCTTCGGTAGCGGGGGATTGGAAGAGACCCAGTACTTC. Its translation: CASSFGSGGLEETQYF.

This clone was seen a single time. CDR3 nucleotides: TGTGCCAGCAGTTACGAGGAAGGCAGGGACTACGAGCAGTACTTC. This codes for CASSYEEGRDYEQYF. The rearrangement joins TRBV6-6 to TRBJ2-7; D is possibly TRBD1 (5 bases). With 2 bases removed from V and 3 bases from J, the gap between germline ends came to 14 bases. Per germline, CDR1 MNHNY and CDR2 SVGAGI (reference sequence). The CDR3 runs to 15 residues.

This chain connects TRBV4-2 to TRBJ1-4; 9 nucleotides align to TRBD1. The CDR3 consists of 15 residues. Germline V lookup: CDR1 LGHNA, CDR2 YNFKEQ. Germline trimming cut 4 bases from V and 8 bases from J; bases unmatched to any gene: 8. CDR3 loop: CASSPSQGAGEKLFF. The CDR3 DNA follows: TGTGCCAGCAGCCCATCACAGGGGGCAGGAGAAAAACTGTTTTTT.

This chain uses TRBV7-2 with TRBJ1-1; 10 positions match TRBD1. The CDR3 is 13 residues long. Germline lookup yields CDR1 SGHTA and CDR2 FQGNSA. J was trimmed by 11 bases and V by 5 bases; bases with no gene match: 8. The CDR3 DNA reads TGTGCCAGCAGCGAAGGGACAGGGGAGCTTGCTTTCTTT. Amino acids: CASSEGTGELAFF.

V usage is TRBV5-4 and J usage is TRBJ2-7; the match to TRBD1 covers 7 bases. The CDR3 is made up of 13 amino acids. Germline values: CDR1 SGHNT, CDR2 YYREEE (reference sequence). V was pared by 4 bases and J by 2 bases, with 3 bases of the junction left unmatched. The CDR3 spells CASSRDSAYEQYF. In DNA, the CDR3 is TGTGCCAGCAGCCGGGACAGTGCCTACGAGCAGTACTTC.

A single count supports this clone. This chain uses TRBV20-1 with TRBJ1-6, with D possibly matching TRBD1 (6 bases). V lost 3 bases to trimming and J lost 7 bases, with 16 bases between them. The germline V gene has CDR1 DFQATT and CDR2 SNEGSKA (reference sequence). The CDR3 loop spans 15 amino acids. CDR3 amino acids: CSASSLGQRNSPLHF. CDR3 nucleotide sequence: TGCAGTGCTAGTTCTCTTGGACAGCGCAATTCACCCCTCCACTTT.

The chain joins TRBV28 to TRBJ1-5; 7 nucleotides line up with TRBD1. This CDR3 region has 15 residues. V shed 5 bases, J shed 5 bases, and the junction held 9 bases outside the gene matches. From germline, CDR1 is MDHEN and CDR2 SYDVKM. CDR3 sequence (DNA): TGTGCCAGCAGTATCGGTCGACAGGGTCATCAGCCCCAGCATTTT. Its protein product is CASSIGRQGHQPQHF.

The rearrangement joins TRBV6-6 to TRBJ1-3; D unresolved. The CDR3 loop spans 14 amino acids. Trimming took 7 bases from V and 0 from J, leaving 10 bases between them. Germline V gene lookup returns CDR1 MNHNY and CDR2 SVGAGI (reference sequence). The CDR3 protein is CASTTEVSGNTIYF. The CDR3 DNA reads TGTGCCAGCACTACCGAGGTCTCTGGAAACACCATATATTTT.

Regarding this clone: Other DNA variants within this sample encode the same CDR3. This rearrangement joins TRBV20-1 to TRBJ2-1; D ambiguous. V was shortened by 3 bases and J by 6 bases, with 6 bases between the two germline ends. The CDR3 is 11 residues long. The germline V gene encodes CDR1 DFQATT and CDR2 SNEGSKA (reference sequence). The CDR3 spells CSARAVNEQFF. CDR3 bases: TGCAGTGCTAGGGCGGTCAATGAGCAGTTCTTC.

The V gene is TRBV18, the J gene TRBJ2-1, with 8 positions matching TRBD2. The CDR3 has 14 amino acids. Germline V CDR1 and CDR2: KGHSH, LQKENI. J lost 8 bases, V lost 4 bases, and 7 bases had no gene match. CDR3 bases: TGTGCCAGCTCACTGGGGACTAGTCCACATGAGCAGTTCTTC. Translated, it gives CASSLGTSPHEQFF.

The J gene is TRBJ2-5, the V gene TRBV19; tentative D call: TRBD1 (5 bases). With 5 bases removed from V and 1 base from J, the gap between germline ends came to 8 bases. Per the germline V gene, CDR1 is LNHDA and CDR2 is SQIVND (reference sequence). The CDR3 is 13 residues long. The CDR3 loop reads CASSSTAQETQYF. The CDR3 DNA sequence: TGTGCCAGTAGTTCGACAGCCCAAGAGACCCAGTACTTC.

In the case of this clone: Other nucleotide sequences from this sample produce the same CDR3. The CDR3 here is CASSLRGSGNTIYF. CDR3 DNA sequence: TGCGCCAGCAGCCTCAGGGGTTCTGGAAACACCATATATTTT. The gene calls are TRBV5-1 and TRBJ1-3; perhaps TRBD1 as D (6 bases). The ends were cut back, 4 bases at V and 1 base at J, with 9 bases in the middle. CDR1 and CDR2 (germline): SGHRS, YFSETQ. This CDR3 has 14 residues.

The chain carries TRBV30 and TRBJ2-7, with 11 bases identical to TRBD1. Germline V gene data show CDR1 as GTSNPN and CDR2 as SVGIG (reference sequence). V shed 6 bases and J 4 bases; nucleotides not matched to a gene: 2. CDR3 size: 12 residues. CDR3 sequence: CACGQGAYEQYF. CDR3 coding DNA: TGTGCCTGCGGACAGGGGGCTTACGAGCAGTACTTC.

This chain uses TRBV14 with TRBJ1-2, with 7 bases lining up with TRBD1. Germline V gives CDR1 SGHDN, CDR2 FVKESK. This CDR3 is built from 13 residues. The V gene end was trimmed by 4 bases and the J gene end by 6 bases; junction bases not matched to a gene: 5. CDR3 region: CASSRARGDGYTF. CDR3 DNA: TGTGCCAGCAGCCGGGCCAGGGGGGATGGCTACACCTTC.

The CDR3 nucleotides are TGTGCCAGCAGTCGATTACTAGCGGGGGGACCCTACGAGCAGTACTTC. Translated, it gives CASSRLLAGGPYEQYF. This chain connects TRBV27 to TRBJ2-7; 12 nucleotides align to TRBD2. The germline CDR1 and CDR2 sequences are MNHEY and SMNVEV (reference sequence). Losses at the gene ends were 5 bases for V and 2 bases for J; bases not matched to a gene: 7. The CDR3 is made up of 16 amino acids.